A single sample gave rise to the 2 T cell receptor beta chains below, sequenced in a study of T cells in women clearing cervical HPV infection. Data came from immunoSEQ multiplex PCR; TCRdb stores just in-frame clones and leaves some out. The table lists around 38,000 clones. The sequenced sample was blood buffy coat. The receptors here all came from a woman between 18 and 70 years old with a cervical HPV16 infection that either progressed to CIN3+ or cleared (not recorded which).

On this clone: The CDR3 goes on 3 residues after the read ends, and that part is filled in from the germline J gene. The chain employs TRBV20-1 and TRBJ1-6, with unresolved D. This CDR3 spans 15 amino acids. Trimming removed 0 bases at V and 7 bases at J, with 13 bases between. Looked up from germline, CDR1 is DFQATT and CDR2 is SNEGSKA (reference sequence). This chain's CDR3 is CSARDPRSPNSPLHF. Partial CDR3 DNA: TGCAGTGCTAGAGATCCCAGATCGCCCAATTCACCC.

In the case of this clone: The read ends 3 residues early relative to the CDR3; the germline J gene fills the gap. The genes are TRBV19 and TRBJ1-1; TRBD1 aligns across 9 bases. The CDR3 covers 15 residues. Germline V lookup: CDR1 LNHDA, CDR2 SQIVND (reference sequence). The V segment lost 5 bases and the J segment 4 bases; nucleotides outside the gene matches: 8. The chain's CDR3 is CASSEQGARVTEAFF. The CDR3 bases that were read are TGTGCCAGTAGTGAACAGGGGGCGCGAGTCACTGAA.